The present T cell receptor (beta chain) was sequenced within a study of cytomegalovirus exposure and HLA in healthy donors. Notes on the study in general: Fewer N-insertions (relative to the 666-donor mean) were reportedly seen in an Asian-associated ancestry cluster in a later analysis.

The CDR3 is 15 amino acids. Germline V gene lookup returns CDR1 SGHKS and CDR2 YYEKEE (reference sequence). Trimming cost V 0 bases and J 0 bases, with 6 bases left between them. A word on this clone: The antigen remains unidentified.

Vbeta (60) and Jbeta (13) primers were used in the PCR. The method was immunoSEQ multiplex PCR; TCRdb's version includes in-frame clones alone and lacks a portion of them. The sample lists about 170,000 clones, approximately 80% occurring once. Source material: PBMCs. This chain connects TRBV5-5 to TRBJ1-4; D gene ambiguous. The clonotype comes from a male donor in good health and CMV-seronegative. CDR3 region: CASSLVVATNEKLFF. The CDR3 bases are TGTGCCAGCAGCTTGGTCGTCGCAACTAATGAAAAACTGTTTTTT.